This T cell receptor beta chain was recovered during a study of identical twins. In the case of this clonotype: Its antigen is unidentified.

Findings and caveats of the study: For out-of-frame beta sequences, excess twin sharing was weaker. Cord blood beta clonotypes present at high abundance carried fewer insertions; no such pattern appeared in memory repertoires.

V shed 11 bases and J shed 0 bases, with 12 bases lying between them. The CDR3 runs 13 residues. Germline V gives CDR1 LGHDT, CDR2 YNNKEL (reference sequence). A universal primer site was incorporated via template switching, and the cDNA contained unique molecular identifiers. TCRdb itself ran the 5' RACE reads through MiXCR, one entry per CDR3 protein. The sample yields 500,000 to 550,000 distinct CDR3 sequences, about a fifth seen once. A further study also used this sample, focusing on yellow fever vaccine responses in identical twins.

The V and J genes are TRBV3-1 and TRBJ2-3; tentatively, D is TRBD1 or TRBD2 (6 bases each). What was sequenced was CD4+ T cells sorted from blood. This TCR was sampled from a young woman in good health. CDR3 in amino acids: CAVRGVSTDTQYF. CDR3 coding DNA: TGTGCCGTAAGGGGGGTTAGCACAGATACGCAGTATTTT.